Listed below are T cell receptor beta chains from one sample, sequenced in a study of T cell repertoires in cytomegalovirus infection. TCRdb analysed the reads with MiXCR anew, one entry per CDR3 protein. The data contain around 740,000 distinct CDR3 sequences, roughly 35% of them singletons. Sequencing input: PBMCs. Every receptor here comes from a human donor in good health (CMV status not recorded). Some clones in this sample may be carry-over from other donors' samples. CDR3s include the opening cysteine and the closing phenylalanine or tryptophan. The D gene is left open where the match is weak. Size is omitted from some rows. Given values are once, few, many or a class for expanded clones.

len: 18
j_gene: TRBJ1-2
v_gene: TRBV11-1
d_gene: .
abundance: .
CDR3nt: TGTGCCAGCAGCGTTAGTCTACCGGCGCAGGGTATCGACTATGGCTACACCTTC
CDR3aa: CASSVSLPAQGIDYGYTF

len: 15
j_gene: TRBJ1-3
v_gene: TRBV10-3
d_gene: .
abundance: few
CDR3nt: TGTGCCATCAGTGAGCCGAGCCCCGCTGGACACTCCATATATTTT
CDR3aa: CAISEPSPAGHSIYF

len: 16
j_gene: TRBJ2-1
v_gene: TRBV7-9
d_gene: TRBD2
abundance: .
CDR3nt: TGTGCCAGCAGCTTCCTAGCGGGAGGGCTTAGTAATGAGCAGTTCTTC
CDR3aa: CASSFLAGGLSNEQFF

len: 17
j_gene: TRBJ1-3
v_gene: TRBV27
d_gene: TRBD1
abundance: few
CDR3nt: TGTGCCAGCAGTCGACAGGGGGCTACAATATCTGGAAACACCATATATTTT
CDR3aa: CASSRQGATISGNTIYF

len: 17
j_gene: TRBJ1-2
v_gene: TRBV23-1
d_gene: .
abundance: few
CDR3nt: TGCGCCAGCAAGACAGAGAGTTATTGGAGGGTTGGGGAGGGCTACACCTTC
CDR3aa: CASKTESYWRVGEGYTF

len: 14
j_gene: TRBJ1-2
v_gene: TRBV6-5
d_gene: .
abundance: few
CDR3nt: TGTGCCAGCAGTTACGGGCAGGAATCCTATGGCTACACCTTC
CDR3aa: CASSYGQESYGYTF

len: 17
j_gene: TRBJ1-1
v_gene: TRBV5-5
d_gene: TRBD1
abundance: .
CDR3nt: TGTGCCAGCAGCTCAGAACCGGGACAGGGGAGGGCCACTGAAGCTTTCTTT
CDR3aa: CASSSEPGQGRATEAFF

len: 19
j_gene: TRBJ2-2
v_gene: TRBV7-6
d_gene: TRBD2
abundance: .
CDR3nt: TGTGCCAGCAGCCCGCGGGGCGGGAGGGCCGTAAGGAACACCGGGGAGCTGTTTTTT
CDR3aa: CASSPRGGRAVRNTGELFF

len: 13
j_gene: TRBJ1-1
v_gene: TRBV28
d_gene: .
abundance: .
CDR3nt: TGTGCCAGCAGCCCTTATTTGGACACTGAAGCTTTCTTT
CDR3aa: CASSPYLDTEAFF

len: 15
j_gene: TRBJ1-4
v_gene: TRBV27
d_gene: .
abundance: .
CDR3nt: TGTGCCAGCAGTTTATTTGGGGGGGAGGAGGAAAATCTGTTTTTT
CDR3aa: CASSLFGGEEENLFF

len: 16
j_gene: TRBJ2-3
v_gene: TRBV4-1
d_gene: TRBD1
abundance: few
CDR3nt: TGCGCCAGCAGCCGGGGGACAGGGGGCCTGACAGATACGCAGTATTTT
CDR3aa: CASSRGTGGLTDTQYF

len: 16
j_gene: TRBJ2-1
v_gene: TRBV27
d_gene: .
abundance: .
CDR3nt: TGTGCCAGCAGTTCCCATTCAGGGATGTGGGGGAATGAGCAGTTCTTC
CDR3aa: CASSSHSGMWGNEQFF

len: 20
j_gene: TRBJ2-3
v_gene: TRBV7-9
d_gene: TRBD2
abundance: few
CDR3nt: TGTGCCAGCAGCTTAGAAGCAGGGAAAGCGGGAGATCGGGACCGCCCGGCGCAGTATTTT
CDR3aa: CASSLEAGKAGDRDRPAQYF

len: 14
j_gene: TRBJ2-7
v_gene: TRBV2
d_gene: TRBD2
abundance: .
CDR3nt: TGTGCCAGCAGGGGGACTAGCGGTAAGGGCGAGCAGTACTTC
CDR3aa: CASRGTSGKGEQYF

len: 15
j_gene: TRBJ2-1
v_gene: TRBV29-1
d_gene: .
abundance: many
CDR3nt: TGCAGCGTTGAAGGAGGGCCCGTTCTAACCAATGAGCAGTTCTTC
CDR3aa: CSVEGGPVLTNEQFF

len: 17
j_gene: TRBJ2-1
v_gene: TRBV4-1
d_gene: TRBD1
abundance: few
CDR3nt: TGCGCCAGCAGCCACCGCTCTGACAGGGCCACCTACAATGAGCAGTTCTTC
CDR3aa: CASSHRSDRATYNEQFF

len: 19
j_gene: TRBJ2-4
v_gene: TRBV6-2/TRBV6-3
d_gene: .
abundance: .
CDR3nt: TGTGCCAGCAGTTACCGCAGACAGTCAAATAGGGAGGCCAAAAACATTCAGTACTTC
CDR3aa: CASSYRRQSNREAKNIQYF

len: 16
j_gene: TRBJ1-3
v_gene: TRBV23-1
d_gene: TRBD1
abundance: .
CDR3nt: TGCGCCAGCCTTAACTGCAGGGGGAATCCTGGAAACACCATATATTTT
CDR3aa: CASLNCRGNPGNTIYF

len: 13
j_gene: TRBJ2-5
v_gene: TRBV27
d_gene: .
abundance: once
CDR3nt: TGTGCCAGCAGTTTCACAGGGTACGAGACCCAGTACTTC
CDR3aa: CASSFTGYETQYF

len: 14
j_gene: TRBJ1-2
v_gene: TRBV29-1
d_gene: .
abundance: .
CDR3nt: TGCAGCGTTGGCAGAGTCGGTGGGCTCTATGGCTACACCTTC
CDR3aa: CSVGRVGGLYGYTF

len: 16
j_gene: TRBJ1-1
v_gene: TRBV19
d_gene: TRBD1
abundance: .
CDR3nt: TGTGCCAGTAGGTACAGACAGGGGCGAAGAACGACTGAAGCTTTCTTT
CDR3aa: CASRYRQGRRTTEAFF

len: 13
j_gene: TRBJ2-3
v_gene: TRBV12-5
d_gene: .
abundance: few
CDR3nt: TGTGCTAGTGGCCCTGGATCAGTTGATACGCAGTATTTT
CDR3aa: CASGPGSVDTQYF

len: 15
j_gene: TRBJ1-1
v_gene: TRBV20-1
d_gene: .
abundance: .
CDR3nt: TGCAGTGCCAGGCTCACCCGGCGGATGAACACTGAAGCTTTCTTT
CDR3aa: CSARLTRRMNTEAFF

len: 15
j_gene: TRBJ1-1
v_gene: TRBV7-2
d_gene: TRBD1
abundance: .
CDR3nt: TGTGCCAGCAGCTTTGTCAGGCAGGGGGACACTGAAGCTTTCTTT
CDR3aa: CASSFVRQGDTEAFF

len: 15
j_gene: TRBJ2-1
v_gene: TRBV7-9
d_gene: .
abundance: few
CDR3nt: TGTGCCAGCAGCCAACAAACCCCGGCCTACAATGAGCAGTTCTTC
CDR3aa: CASSQQTPAYNEQFF

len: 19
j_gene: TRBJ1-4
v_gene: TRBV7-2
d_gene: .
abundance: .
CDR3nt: TGTGCCAGCAGCTTATACGGGATTCGGGGGGCCAATTTGGGTGAAAAACTGTTTTTT
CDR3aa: CASSLYGIRGANLGEKLFF

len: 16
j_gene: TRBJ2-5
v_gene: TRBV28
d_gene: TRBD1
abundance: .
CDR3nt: TGTGCCAGCAGTTTAGAGGGACAGGGGAGTGGGGAGACCCAGTACTTC
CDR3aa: CASSLEGQGSGETQYF

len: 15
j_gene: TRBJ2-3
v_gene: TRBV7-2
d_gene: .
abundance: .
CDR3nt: TGTGCCAGCAGCTTTCCAGGGACCTCCACAGATACGCAGTATTTT
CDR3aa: CASSFPGTSTDTQYF

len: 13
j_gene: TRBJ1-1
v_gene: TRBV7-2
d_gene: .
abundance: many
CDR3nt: TGTGCCAGCAGCTTACGTGCTCTAGGTGAAGCTTTCTTT
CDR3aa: CASSLRALGEAFF

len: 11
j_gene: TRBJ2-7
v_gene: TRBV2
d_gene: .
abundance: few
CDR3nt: TGTGCCAGCAGTGGCCCCGGGCCACATAGTTTC
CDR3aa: CASSGPGPHSF

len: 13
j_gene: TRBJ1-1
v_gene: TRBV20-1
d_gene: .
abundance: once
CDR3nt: TGCAGTGCCCTTCTCGGATGGCGCACTGAAGCTTTCTTT
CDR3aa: CSALLGWRTEAFF